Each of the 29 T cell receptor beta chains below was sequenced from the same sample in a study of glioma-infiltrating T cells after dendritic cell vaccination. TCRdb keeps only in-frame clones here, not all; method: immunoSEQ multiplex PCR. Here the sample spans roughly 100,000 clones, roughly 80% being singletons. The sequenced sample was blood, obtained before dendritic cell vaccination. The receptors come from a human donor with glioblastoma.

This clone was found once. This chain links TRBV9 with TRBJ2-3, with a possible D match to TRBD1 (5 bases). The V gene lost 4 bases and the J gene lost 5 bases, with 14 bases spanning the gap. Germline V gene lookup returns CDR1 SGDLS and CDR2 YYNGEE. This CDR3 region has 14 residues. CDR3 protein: CASSNGARGDTQYF. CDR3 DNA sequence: TGTGCCAGCAGCAATGGGGCTCGCGGAGATACGCAGTATTTT.

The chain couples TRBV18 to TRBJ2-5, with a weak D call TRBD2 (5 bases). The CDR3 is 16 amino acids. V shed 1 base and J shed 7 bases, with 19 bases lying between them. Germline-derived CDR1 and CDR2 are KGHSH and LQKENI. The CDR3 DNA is TGTGCCAGCTCACCACTTTCGACGGGCGGGCCGTGGACCCAGTACTTC. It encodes CASSPLSTGGPWTQYF.

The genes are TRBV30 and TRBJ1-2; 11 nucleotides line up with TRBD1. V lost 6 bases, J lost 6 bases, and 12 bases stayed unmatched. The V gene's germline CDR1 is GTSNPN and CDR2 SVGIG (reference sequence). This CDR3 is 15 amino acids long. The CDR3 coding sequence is TGTGCCTGCCTAAGGTCCGGGACAGGGGGTAATGGCTACACCTTC. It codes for CACLRSGTGGNGYTF.

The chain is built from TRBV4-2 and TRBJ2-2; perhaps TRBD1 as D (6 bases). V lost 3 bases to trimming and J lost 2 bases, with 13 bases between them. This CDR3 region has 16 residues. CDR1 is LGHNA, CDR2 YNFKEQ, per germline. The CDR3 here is CASSQPGHPNTGELFF. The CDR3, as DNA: TGTGCCAGCAGCCAGCCGGGACACCCTAACACCGGGGAGCTGTTTTTT.

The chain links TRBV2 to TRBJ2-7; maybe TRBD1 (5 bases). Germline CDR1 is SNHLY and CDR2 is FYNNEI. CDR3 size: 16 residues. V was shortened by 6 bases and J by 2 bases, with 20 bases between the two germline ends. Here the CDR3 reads CASSPTADSLTYEQYF. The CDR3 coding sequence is TGTGCCAGCAGCCCTACCGCCGACAGCTTGACCTACGAGCAGTACTTC.

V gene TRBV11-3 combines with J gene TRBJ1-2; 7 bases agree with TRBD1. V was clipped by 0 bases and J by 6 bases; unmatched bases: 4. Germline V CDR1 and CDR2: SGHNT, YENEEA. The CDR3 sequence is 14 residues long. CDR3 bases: TGTGCCAGCAGCTTAGACGACAGGGCGAATGGCTACACCTTC. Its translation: CASSLDDRANGYTF.

CDR3: CSVDPGPGNTIYF. CDR3 coding DNA: TGCAGCGTTGACCCAGGCCCTGGAAACACCATATATTTT. The rearrangement uses TRBV29-1 and TRBJ1-3, with unresolved D. Germline CDR1 is SQVTM and CDR2 is ANQGSEA. V shed 3 bases and J shed 2 bases, with 8 bases lying between them. The CDR3 consists of 13 residues.

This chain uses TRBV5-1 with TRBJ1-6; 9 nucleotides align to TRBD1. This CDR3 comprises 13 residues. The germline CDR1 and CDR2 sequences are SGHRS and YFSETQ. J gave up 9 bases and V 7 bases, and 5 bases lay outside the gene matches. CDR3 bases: TGCGCCAGCGGGACAGGGATGGTTTCACCCCTCCACTTT. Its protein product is CASGTGMVSPLHF.

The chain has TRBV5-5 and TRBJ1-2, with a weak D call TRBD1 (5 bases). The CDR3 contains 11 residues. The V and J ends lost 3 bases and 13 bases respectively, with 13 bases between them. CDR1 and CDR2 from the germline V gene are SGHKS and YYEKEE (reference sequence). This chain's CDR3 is CASSYGGEGTF. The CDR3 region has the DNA TGTGCCAGCAGCTACGGGGGAGAGGGCACCTTC.

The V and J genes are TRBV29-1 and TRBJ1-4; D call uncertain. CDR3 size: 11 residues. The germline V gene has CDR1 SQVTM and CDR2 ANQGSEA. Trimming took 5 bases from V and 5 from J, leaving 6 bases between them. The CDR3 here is CSVSPNEKLFF. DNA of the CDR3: TGCAGCGTTTCTCCCAATGAAAAACTGTTTTTT.

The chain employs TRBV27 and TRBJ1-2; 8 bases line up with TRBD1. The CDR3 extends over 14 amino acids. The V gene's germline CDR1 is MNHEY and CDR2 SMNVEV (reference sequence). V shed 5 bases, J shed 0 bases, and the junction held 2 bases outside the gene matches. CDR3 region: CASSGQGTNYGYTF. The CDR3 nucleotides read TGTGCCAGCAGTGGACAGGGAACTAACTATGGCTACACCTTC.

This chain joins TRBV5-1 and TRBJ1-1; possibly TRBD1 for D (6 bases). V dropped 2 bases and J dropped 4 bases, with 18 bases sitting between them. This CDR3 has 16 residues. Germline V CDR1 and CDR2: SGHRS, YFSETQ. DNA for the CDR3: TGCGCCAGCAGCTTTGAACAGGGCGATGGGATCACTGAAGCTTTCTTT. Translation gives CASSFEQGDGITEAFF.

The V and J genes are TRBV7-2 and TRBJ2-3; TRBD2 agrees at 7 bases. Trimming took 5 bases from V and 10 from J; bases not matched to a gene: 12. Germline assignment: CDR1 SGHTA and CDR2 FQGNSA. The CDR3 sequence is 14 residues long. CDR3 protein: CASSRPGTTAAQYF. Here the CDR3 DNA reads TGTGCCAGCAGCCGACCCGGGACTACAGCTGCGCAGTATTTT.

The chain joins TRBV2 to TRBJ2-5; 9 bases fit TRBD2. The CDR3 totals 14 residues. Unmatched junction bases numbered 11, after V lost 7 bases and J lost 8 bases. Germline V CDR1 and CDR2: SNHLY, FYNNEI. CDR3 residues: CASIFLTSGETQYF. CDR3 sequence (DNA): TGTGCCAGCATCTTCCTGACTAGCGGAGAAACCCAGTACTTC.

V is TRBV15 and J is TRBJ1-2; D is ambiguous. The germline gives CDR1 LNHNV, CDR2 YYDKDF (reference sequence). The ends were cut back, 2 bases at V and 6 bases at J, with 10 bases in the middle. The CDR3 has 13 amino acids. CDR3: CATSRFRTDGYTF. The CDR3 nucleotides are TGTGCCACCAGCAGATTTAGAACGGATGGCTACACCTTC. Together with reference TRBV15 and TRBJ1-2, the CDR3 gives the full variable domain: DAMVIQNPRYQVTQFGKPVTLSCSQTLNHNVMYWYQQKSSQAPKLLFHYYDKDFNNEADTPDNFQSRRPNTSFCFLDIRSPGLGDTAMYLCATSRFRTDGYTFGSGTRLTVV.

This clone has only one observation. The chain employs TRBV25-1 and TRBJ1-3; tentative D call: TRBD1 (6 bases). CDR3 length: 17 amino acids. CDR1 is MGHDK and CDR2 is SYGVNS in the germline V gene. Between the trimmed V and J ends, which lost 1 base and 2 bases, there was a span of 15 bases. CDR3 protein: CASSESGALSPGNTIYF. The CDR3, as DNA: TGTGCCAGCAGTGAATCAGGGGCATTATCTCCTGGAAACACCATATATTTT.

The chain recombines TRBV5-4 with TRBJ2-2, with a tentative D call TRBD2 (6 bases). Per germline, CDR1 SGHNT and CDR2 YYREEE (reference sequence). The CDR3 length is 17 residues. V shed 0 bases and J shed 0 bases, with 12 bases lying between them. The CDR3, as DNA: TGTGCCAGCAGCTTGGGTGGGGGACTCTCGAACACCGGGGAGCTGTTTTTT. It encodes CASSLGGGLSNTGELFF.

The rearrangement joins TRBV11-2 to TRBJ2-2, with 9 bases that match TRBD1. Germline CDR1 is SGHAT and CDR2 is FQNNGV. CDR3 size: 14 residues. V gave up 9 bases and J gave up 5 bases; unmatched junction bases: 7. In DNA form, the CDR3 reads TGTGCCAGTGGCCGGGACAGGGTTACCGGGGAGCTGTTTTTT. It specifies CASGRDRVTGELFF.

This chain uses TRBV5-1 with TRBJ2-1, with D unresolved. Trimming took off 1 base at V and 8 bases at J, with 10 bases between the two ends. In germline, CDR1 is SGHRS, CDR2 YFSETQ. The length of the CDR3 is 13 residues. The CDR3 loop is CASSLTGVYEQFF. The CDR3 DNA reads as TGCGCCAGCAGCTTGACGGGTGTCTATGAGCAGTTCTTC.

The CDR3 spells CAWTGGGVKTQYF. For the CDR3, the DNA is TGTGCCTGGACCGGGGGGGGCGTGAAGACCCAGTACTTC. This sequence joins TRBV30 and TRBJ2-5; 8 bases fit TRBD2. The V and J ends lost 4 bases and 6 bases, in that order; junction bases with no gene match: 7. This CDR3 is 13 amino acids long. Germline assignment: CDR1 GTSNPN and CDR2 SVGIG (reference sequence).

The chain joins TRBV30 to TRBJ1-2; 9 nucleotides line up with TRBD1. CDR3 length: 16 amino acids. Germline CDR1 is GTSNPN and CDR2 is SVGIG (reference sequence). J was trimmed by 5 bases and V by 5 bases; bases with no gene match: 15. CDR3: CAWALSPGQGSYGYTF. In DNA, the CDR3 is TGTGCCTGGGCCCTATCCCCGGGACAGGGTTCTTATGGCTACACCTTC. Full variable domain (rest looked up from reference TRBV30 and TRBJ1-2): SQTIHQWPATLVQPVGSPLSLECTVEGTSNPNLYWYRQAAGRGLQLLFYSVGIGQISSEVPQNLSASRPQDRQFILSSKKLLLSDSGFYLCAWALSPGQGSYGYTFGSGTRLTVV.

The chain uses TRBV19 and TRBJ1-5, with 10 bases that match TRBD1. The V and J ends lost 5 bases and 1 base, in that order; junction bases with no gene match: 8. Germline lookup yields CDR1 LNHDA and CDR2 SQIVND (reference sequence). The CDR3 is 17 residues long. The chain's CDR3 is CASSSRQGAGSNQPQHF. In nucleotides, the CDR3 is TGTGCCAGTAGTTCCCGACAGGGGGCTGGAAGCAATCAGCCCCAGCATTTT.

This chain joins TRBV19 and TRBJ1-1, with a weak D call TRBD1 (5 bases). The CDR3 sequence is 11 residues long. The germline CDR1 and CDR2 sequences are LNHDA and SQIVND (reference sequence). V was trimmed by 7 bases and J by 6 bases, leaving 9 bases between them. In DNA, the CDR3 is TGTGCCAGTATCAGGGAACCTGAAGCTTTCTTT. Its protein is CASIREPEAFF.

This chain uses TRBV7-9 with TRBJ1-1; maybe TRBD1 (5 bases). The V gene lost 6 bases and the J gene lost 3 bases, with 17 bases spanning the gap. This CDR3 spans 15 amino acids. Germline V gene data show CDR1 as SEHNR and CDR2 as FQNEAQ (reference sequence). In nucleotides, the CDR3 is TGTGCCAGCAGACCAAGACAGAAGCTAGACACTGAAGCTTTCTTT. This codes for CASRPRQKLDTEAFF.

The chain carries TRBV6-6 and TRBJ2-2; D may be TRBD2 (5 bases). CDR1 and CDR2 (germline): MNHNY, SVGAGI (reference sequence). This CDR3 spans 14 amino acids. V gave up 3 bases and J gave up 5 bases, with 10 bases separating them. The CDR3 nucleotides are TGTGCCAGCAGTTATTCGCCGGGGACCGGGGAGCTGTTTTTT. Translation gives CASSYSPGTGELFF.

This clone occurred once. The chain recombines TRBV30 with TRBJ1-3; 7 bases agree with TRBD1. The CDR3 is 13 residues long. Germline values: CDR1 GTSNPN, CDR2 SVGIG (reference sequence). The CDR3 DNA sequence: TGTGCGACCCCCGGAGGGGGCCGAAACACCATATATTTT. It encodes CATPGGGRNTIYF.

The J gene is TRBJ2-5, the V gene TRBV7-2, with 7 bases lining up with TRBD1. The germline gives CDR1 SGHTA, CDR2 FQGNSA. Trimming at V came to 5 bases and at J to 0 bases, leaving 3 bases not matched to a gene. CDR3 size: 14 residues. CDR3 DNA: TGTGCCAGCAGCCCAGGGACAGACCAAGAGACCCAGTACTTC. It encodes CASSPGTDQETQYF.

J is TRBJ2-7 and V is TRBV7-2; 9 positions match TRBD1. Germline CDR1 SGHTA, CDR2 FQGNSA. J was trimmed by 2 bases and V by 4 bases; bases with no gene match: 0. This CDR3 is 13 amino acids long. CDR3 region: CASSWDRAYEQYF. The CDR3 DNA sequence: TGTGCCAGCAGCTGGGACAGGGCCTACGAGCAGTACTTC.

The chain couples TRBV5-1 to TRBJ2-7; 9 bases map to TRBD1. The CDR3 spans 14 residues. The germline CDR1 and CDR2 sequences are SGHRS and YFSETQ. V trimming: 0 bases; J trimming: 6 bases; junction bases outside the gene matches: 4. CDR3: CASSLEVTGGEQYF. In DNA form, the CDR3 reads TGCGCCAGCAGCTTGGAGGTGACAGGGGGCGAGCAGTACTTC. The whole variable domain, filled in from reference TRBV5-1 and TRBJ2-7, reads KAGVTQTPRYLIKTRGQQVTLSCSPISGHRSVSWYQQTPGQGLQFLFEYFSETQRNKGNFPGRFSGRQFSNSRSEMNVSTLELGDSALYLCASSLEVTGGEQYFGPGTRLTVT.